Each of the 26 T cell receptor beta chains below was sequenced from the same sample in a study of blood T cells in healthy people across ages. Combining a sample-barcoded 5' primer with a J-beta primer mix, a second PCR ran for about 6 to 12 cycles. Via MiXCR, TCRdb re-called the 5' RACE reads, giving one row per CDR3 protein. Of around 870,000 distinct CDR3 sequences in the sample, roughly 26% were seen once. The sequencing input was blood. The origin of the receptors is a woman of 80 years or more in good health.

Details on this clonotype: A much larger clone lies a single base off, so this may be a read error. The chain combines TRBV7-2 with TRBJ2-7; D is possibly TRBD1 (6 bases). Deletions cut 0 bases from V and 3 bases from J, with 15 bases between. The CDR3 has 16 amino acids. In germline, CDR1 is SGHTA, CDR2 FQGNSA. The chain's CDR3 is CASSLAAVGAIYEQYF. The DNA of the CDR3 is TGTGCCAGCAGCTTAGCAGCAGTGGGGGCTATCTACGAGCAGTACTTC. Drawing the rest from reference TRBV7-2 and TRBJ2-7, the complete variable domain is GAGVSQSPSNKVTEKGKDVELRCDPISGHTALYWYRQSLGQGLEFLIYFQGNSAPDKSGLPSDRFSAERTGGSVSTLTIQRTQQEDSAVYLCASSLAAVGAIYEQYFGPGTRLTVT.

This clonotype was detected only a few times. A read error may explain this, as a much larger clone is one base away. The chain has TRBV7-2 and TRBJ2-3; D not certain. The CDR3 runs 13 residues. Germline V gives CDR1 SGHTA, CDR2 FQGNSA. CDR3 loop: CASSLASRDTQYF. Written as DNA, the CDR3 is TGTGCCAGCAGCTTAGCTAGCAGAGATACGCAGTATTTT.

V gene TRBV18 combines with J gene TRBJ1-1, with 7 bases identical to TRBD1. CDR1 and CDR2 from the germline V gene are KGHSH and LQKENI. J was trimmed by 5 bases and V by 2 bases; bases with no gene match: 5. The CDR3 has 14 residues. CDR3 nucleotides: TGTGCCAGCTCACCAGAGGGGGCGCGTACTGAAGCTTTCTTT. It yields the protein CASSPEGARTEAFF.

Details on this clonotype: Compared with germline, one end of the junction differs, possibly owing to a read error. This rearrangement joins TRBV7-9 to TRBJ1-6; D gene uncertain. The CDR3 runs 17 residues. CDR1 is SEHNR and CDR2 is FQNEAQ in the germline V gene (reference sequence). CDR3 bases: TGTGCCAGCAGCTTAAAGGTCGGCAGCTCCTATAATTCACCCCCCCACTTT. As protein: CASSLKVGSSYNSPPHF.

The CDR3 DNA reads as TGTGCCAGCAGTTACTGGCGGGAGACCCAGTACTTC. Translation gives CASSYWRETQYF. The chain carries TRBV6-2 or TRBV6-3 and TRBJ2-7; D gene unclear. The DNA matches TRBJ2-5 better at its end, which makes the J call doubtful. This CDR3 region has 12 residues. The germline gives CDR1 MNHEY, CDR2 SVGEGT.

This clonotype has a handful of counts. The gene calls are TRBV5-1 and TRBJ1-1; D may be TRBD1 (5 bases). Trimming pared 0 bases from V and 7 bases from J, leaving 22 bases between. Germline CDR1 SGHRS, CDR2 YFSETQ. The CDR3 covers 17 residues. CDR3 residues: CASSLDGGSGLHGEAFF. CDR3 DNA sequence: TGCGCCAGCAGCTTGGACGGGGGGTCGGGCCTCCATGGTGAAGCTTTCTTT.

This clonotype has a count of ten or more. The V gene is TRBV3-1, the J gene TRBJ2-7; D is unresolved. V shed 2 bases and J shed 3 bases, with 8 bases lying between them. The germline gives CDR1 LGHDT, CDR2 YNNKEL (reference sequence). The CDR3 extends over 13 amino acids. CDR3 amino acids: CASSQYASYEQYF. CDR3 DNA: TGTGCCAGCAGCCAATACGCCAGCTACGAGCAGTACTTC.

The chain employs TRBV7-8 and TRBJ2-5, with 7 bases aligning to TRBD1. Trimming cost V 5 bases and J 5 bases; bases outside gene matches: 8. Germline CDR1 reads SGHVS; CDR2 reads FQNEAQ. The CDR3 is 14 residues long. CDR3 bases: TGTGCCAGCAGCACGGGGACAGCCGGGGAGACCCAGTACTTC. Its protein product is CASSTGTAGETQYF.

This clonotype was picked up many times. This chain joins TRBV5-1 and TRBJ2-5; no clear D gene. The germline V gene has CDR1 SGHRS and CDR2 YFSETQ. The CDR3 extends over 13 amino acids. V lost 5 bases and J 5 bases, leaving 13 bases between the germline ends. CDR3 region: CASRTAFGETQYF. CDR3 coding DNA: TGCGCCAGCAGGACCGCCTTCGGGGAGACCCAGTACTTC.

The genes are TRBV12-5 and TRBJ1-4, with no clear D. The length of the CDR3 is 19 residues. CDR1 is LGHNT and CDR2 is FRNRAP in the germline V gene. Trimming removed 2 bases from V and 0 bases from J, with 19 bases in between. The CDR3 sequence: CASGLPYPLSRSTNEKLFF. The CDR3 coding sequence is TGTGCTAGTGGTTTGCCGTACCCCCTTAGTAGGTCAACTAATGAAAAACTGTTTTTT.

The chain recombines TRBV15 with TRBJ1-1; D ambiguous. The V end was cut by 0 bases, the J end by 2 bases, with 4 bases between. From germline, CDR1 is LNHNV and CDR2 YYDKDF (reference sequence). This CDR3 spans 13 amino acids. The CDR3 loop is CATSRDVNTEAFF. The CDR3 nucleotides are TGTGCCACCAGCAGAGATGTTAACACTGAAGCTTTCTTT.

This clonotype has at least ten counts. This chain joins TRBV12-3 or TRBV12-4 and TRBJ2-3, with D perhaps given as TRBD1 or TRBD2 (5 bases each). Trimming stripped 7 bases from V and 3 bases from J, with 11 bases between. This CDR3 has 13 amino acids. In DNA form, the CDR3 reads TGTGCCAGCATAGGGTGGGGGACAGATACGCAGTATTTT. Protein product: CASIGWGTDTQYF.

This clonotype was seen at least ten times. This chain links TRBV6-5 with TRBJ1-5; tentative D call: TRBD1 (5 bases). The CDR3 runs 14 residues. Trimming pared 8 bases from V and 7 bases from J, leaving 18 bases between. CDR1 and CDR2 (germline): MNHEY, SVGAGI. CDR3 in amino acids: CASGRTVGDQPQHF. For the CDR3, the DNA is TGTGCCAGCGGTCGGACCGTGGGGGACCAGCCCCAGCATTTT.

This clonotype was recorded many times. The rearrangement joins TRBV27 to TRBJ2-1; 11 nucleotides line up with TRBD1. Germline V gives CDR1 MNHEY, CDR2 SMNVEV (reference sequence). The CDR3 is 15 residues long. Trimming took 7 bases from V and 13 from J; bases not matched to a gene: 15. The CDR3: CASTRSGQGGLEQFF. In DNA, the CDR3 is TGTGCCAGCACCAGATCGGGACAGGGGGGTTTGGAACAGTTCTTC.

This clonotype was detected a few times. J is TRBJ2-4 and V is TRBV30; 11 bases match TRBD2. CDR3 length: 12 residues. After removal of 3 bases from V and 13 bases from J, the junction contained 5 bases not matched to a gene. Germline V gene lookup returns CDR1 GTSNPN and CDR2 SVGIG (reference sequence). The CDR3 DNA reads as TGTGCCTGGAGAACTAGCGGGGGAGCACAGTACTTC. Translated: CAWRTSGGAQYF. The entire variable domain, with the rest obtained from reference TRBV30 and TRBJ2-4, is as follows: SQTIHQWPATLVQPVGSPLSLECTVEGTSNPNLYWYRQAAGRGLQLLFYSVGIGQISSEVPQNLSASRPQDRQFILSSKKLLLSDSGFYLCAWRTSGGAQYFGAGTRLSVL.

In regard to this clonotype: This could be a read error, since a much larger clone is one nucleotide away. CDR3 nucleotide sequence: TGTGCCAGCAACCAAGAGGTAGGGCCTCAGTACTTC. Translation: CASNQEVGPQYF. V usage is TRBV14 and J usage is TRBJ2-7; D ambiguous. This CDR3 has 12 amino acids. From germline, CDR1 is SGHDN and CDR2 FVKESK.

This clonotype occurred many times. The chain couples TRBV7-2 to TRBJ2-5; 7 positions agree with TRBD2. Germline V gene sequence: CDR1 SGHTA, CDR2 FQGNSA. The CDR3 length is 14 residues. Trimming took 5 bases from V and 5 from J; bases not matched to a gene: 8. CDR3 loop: CASSPKSAGETQYF. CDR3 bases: TGTGCCAGCAGCCCTAAGTCAGCGGGGGAGACCCAGTACTTC.

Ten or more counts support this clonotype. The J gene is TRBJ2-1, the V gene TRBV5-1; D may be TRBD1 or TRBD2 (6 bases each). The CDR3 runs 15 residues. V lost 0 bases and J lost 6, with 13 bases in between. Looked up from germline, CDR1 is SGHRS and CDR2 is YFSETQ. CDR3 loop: CASSLVQGGFNEQFF. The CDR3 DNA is TGCGCCAGCAGCTTGGTACAGGGAGGTTTCAATGAGCAGTTCTTC.

The CDR3 is CASSLERARETQYF. The CDR3 DNA sequence: TGTGCCAGCAGCTTAGAGCGGGCGAGAGAGACCCAGTACTTC. The chain uses TRBV7-2 and TRBJ2-5; D might be TRBD2 (6 bases). V was pared by 1 base and J by 4 bases, with 10 bases between. The CDR3 loop spans 14 amino acids. From germline, CDR1 is SGHTA and CDR2 FQGNSA.

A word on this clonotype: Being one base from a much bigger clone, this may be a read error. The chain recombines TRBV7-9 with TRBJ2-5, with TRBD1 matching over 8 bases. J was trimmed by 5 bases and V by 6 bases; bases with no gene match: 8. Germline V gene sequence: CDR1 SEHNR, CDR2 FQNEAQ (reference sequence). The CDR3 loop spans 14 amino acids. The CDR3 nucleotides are TGTGCCAGCAGTGACAGGACAGGGCACGAGACCCAGTACTTC. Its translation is CASSDRTGHETQYF. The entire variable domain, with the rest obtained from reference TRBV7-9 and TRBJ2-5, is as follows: DTGVSQNPRHKITKRGQNVTFRCDPISEHNRLYWYRQTLGQGPEFLTYFQNEAQLEKSRLLSDRFSAERPKGSFSTLEIQRTEQGDSAMYLCASSDRTGHETQYFGPGTRLLVL.

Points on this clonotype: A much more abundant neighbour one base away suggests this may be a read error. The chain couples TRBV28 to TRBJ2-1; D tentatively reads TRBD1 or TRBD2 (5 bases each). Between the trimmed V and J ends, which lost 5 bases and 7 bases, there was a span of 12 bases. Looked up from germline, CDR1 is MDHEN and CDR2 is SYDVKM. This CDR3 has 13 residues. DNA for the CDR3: TGTGCCAGCAGTCCACAGGAGGCAAATGAGCAGTTCTTC. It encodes CASSPQEANEQFF.

The chain's CDR3 is CSVEDPRQGVTEAFF. CDR3 sequence (DNA): TGCAGCGTTGAAGATCCTAGGCAGGGGGTCACTGAAGCTTTCTTT. The chain uses TRBV29-1 and TRBJ1-1; 7 positions match TRBD1. The V gene's germline CDR1 is SQVTM and CDR2 ANQGSEA. Trimming cost V 0 bases and J 4 bases; bases outside gene matches: 8. The CDR3 runs to 15 residues. Looking up the rest from reference TRBV29-1 and TRBJ1-1 gives the full variable domain: SAVISQKPSRDICQRGTSLTIQCQVDSQVTMMFWYRQQPGQSLTLIATANQGSEATYESGFVIDKFPISRPNLTFSTLTVSNMSPEDSSIYLCSVEDPRQGVTEAFFGQGTRLTVV.

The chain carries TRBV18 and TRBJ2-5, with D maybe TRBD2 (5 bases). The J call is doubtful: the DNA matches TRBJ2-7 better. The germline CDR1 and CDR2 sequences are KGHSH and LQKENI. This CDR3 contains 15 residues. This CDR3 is CASSPFLGSSYEQYF. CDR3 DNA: TGTGCCAGCTCCCCCTTCTTAGGGAGCTCCTACGAGCAGTACTTC.

CDR3 DNA sequence: TGTGCCAGCCGGGGACAGTTCCACGAGCAGTACTTC. Amino acid sequence: CASRGQFHEQYF. This chain links TRBV4-2 with TRBJ2-7, with TRBD1 identical over 7 bases. This CDR3 comprises 12 residues. Trimming cost V 8 bases and J 5 bases; bases outside gene matches: 6. Germline V gives CDR1 LGHNA, CDR2 YNFKEQ.

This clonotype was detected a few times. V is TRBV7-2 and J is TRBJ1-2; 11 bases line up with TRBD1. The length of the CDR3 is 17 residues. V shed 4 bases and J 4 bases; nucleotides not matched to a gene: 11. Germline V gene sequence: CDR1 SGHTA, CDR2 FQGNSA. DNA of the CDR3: TGTGCCAGCAGCTCAGGGATCAGGACAGGGGGCTCCTATGGCTACACCTTC. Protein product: CASSSGIRTGGSYGYTF.

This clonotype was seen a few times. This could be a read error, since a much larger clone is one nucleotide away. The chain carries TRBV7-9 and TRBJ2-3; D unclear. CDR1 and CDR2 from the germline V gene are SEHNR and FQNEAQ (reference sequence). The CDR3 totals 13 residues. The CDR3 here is CSSSLVTVDTQYF. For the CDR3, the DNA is TGTTCCAGCAGCTTAGTAACGGTGGATACGCAGTATTTT. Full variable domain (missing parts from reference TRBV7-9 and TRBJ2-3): DTGVSQNPRHKITKRGQNVTFRCDPISEHNRLYWYRQTLGQGPEFLTYFQNEAQLEKSRLLSDRFSAERPKGSFSTLEIQRTEQGDSAMYLCSSSLVTVDTQYFGPGTRLTVL.